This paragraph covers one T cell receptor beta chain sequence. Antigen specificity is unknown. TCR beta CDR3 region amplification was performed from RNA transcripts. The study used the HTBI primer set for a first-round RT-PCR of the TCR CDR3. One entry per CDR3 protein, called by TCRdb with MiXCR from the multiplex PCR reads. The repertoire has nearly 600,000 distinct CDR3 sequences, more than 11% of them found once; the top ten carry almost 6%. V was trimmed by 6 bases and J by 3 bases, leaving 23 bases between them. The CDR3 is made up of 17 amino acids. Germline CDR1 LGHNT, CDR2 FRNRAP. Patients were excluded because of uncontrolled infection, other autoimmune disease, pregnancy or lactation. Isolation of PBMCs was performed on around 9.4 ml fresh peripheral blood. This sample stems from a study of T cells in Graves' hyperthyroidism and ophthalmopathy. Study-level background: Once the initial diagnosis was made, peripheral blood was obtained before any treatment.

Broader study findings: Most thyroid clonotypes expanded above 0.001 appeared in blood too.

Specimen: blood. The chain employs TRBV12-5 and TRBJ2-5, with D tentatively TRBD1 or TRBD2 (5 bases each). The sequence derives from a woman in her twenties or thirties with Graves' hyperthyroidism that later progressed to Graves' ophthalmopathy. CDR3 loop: CASGRGSRDGLKETQYF. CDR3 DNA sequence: TGTGCTAGTGGCAGAGGAAGCCGGGACGGACTTAAAGAGACCCAGTACTTC.